These 5 T cell receptor beta chains were sequenced from one sample in a study of cytomegalovirus exposure and HLA in healthy donors. The study ran its PCR with 60 Vbeta and 13 Jbeta primers. Sequencing used immunoSEQ multiplex PCR; TCRdb keeps in-frame clones, though not all of them. The sample holds roughly 52,000 clones, approximately 80% seen once. The specimen sequenced was PBMCs. These receptors originate from a female donor in good health and CMV-seronegative.

In its sample, this clone was seen a few times. CDR3 sequence: CASSLRDRDDEQYF. For the CDR3, the DNA is TGTGCCAGCAGCTTGAGGGACAGGGATGACGAGCAGTACTTC. The chain carries TRBV5-4 and TRBJ2-7; 9 bases are a match to TRBD1. This CDR3 spans 14 amino acids. The V and J ends lost 1 base and 5 bases, in that order; junction bases with no gene match: 4. Germline CDR1 reads SGHNT; CDR2 reads YYREEE (reference sequence).

The chain has TRBV4-3 and TRBJ1-2; maybe TRBD1 (6 bases). CDR1 and CDR2 (germline): LGHNA, YSLEER. This CDR3 is 15 amino acids long. The V end lost 0 bases, the J end lost 3 bases, and 11 bases lay between the germline ends. Here the CDR3 reads CASSQDQRQDYGYTF. The CDR3 nucleotides read TGCGCCAGCAGCCAAGATCAGCGACAGGACTATGGCTACACCTTC.

The gene calls are TRBV7-3 and TRBJ1-1; 7 bases are shared with TRBD1. V dropped 1 base and J dropped 0; count of bases not matched to a gene: 5. CDR1 is SGHTA, CDR2 FQGTGA, per germline. This CDR3 is built from 16 residues. The CDR3 region is CASSLMARGMNTEAFF. DNA for the CDR3: TGTGCCAGCAGCTTAATGGCCAGGGGGATGAACACTGAAGCTTTCTTT.

The chain employs TRBV7-6 and TRBJ2-1; no reliable D call. The germline V and J ends were trimmed by 5 bases and 8 bases, with 10 bases remaining between them. The CDR3 consists of 12 residues. Germline V gene lookup returns CDR1 SGHVS and CDR2 FNYEAQ. CDR3 sequence reads: CASSDFADEQFF. In DNA form, the CDR3 reads TGTGCCAGCAGCGATTTCGCGGATGAGCAGTTCTTC.

The chain joins TRBV27 to TRBJ2-2, with D possibly matching TRBD1 (6 bases). The CDR3 totals 16 residues. Germline CDR1 is MNHEY and CDR2 is SMNVEV (reference sequence). The ends were cut back, 5 bases at V and 4 bases at J, with 17 bases in the middle. The CDR3 nucleotides are TGTGCCAGCAGTCCCTATGATCCAGGGGCCACCGGGGAGCTGTTTTTT. This sequence encodes CASSPYDPGATGELFF.